Below, 29 T cell receptor beta chains from the same sample are listed, as sequenced in a study of cytomegalovirus exposure and HLA in healthy donors (dated by TCRdb to 2016 to 2017). Library construction relied on the immunoSEQ multiplex PCR assay. In TCRdb, the immuneACCESS table is reduced to in-frame sequences with V and J assigned. These tables do not hold every clone; where another copy was compared, an unresolved V gene accounts for under half, and the others remain unexplained. The sample table lists fewer than 350,000 clones, 70% to 90% of them with a count of one. The leading ten clones occupy about 0.99% of the sample. The sequencing sample was made of PBMCs. The receptors come from a woman between 18 and 30 years old in good health and CMV-seronegative.

This clone was recorded once. The junction shows a germline mismatch at one end, possibly a read error. The rearrangement uses TRBV7-3 and TRBJ2-7, with a possible D match to TRBD2 (6 bases). Germline CDR1 SGHTA, CDR2 FQGTGA. This CDR3 spans 12 amino acids. The chain's CDR3 is CASSLSPGTLPF. CDR3 bases: TGTGCCAGCAGCTTAAGTCCCGGGACTCTCCCCTTC.

This clone appeared a few times. The chain employs TRBV10-3 and TRBJ1-5; D remains ambiguous. This CDR3 has 17 residues. From germline, CDR1 is ENHRY and CDR2 SYGVKD. The V end lost 6 bases, the J end lost 3 bases, and 21 bases lay between the germline ends. CDR3 sequence reads: CAIRGEGGGRDNQPQHF. CDR3 DNA sequence: TGTGCCATCAGGGGAGAAGGTGGAGGAAGGGACAATCAGCCCCAGCATTTT.

The chain couples TRBV7-2 to TRBJ2-7, with D maybe TRBD1 (6 bases). Trimming took 5 bases from V and 3 from J, leaving 11 bases between them. The CDR3 has 13 amino acids. The V gene's germline CDR1 is SGHTA and CDR2 FQGNSA. The CDR3 is CASSRGGHYEQYF. The CDR3 DNA is TGTGCCAGCAGCAGAGGGGGTCACTACGAGCAGTACTTC.

The V gene is TRBV6-1, the J gene TRBJ1-6, with D maybe TRBD1 (5 bases). The CDR3 length is 15 residues. V dropped 2 bases and J dropped 5 bases, with 10 bases sitting between them. Germline assignment: CDR1 MNHNS and CDR2 SASEGT. In nucleotides, the CDR3 is TGTGCCAGCAGTGAACAGGCAGGGAATAATTCACCCCTCCACTTT. This translates into CASSEQAGNNSPLHF.

The CDR3 coding sequence is TGTGCCAGCAGTTCTCAGGGTGTGGTTGGGGCCAACGTCCTGACTTTC. Translating it yields CASSSQGVVGANVLTF. V gene TRBV27 combines with J gene TRBJ2-6; TRBD1 is a possible D gene (5 bases). CDR3 size: 16 residues. V lost 4 bases, J lost 3 bases, and 13 bases lay in between. The V gene's germline CDR1 is MNHEY and CDR2 SMNVEV (reference sequence). Full variable domain (rest looked up from reference TRBV27 and TRBJ2-6): EAQVTQNPRYLITVTGKKLTVTCSQNMNHEYMSWYRQDPGLGLRQIYYSMNVEVTDKGDVPEGYKVSRKEKRNFPLILESPSPNQTSLYFCASSSQGVVGANVLTFGAGSRLTVL.

The CDR3 loop is CASSLEGWGDTEAFF. The CDR3 coding sequence is TGTGCCAGCAGTTTAGAGGGTTGGGGTGACACTGAAGCTTTCTTT. The V gene is TRBV27, the J gene TRBJ1-1; no firm D call. CDR1 and CDR2 (germline): MNHEY, SMNVEV (reference sequence). CDR3 size: 15 residues. Trimming pared 2 bases from V and 3 bases from J, leaving 13 bases between.

This clone was found once. This sequence joins TRBV30 and TRBJ2-3; 7 positions agree with TRBD1. The V gene end was trimmed by 0 bases and the J gene end by 1 base; junction bases not matched to a gene: 7. Germline CDR1 is GTSNPN and CDR2 is SVGIG (reference sequence). The CDR3 is 16 amino acids. The CDR3 region has the DNA TGTGCCTGGAGTGTACTTTCAGGGGGAGGCACAGATACGCAGTATTTT. It encodes CAWSVLSGGGTDTQYF. The variable domain in full, completed from reference TRBV30 and TRBJ2-3, reads SQTIHQWPATLVQPVGSPLSLECTVEGTSNPNLYWYRQAAGRGLQLLFYSVGIGQISSEVPQNLSASRPQDRQFILSSKKLLLSDSGFYLCAWSVLSGGGTDTQYFGPGTRLTVL.

This clone showed up just a few times. The genes are TRBV29-1 and TRBJ2-6; the D gene is possibly TRBD2 (5 bases). The CDR3 covers 14 residues. The germline V gene has CDR1 SQVTM and CDR2 ANQGSEA. V was trimmed by 5 bases and J by 2 bases, leaving 10 bases between them. In DNA, the CDR3 is TGCAGCGTTTCCCGAGGGACTGGGGCCAACGTCCTGACTTTC. It codes for CSVSRGTGANVLTF.

V usage is TRBV6-5 and J usage is TRBJ2-3; weak D call: TRBD2 (6 bases). V was shortened by 4 bases and J by 5 bases, with 13 bases between the two germline ends. The CDR3 loop spans 14 amino acids. Germline-derived CDR1 and CDR2 are MNHEY and SVGAGI. CDR3 DNA: TGTGCCAGCAGTTCGACTAGTTCGCGAGATACGCAGTATTTT. Translated: CASSSTSSRDTQYF.

The chain uses TRBV5-1 and TRBJ1-4; D uncertain. V gave up 8 bases and J gave up 2 bases, with 13 bases separating them. The germline V gene encodes CDR1 SGHRS and CDR2 YFSETQ. This CDR3 is built from 14 residues. CDR3 nucleotides: TGCGCCAGTAAGGGCGGGCCGACTAATGAAAAACTGTTTTTT. It encodes CASKGGPTNEKLFF.

The chain joins TRBV6-6 to TRBJ2-3, with D possibly TRBD1 on 5 matching bases. CDR3 length: 15 residues. Trimming took 2 bases from V and 2 from J, leaving 11 bases between them. Germline V gene data show CDR1 as MNHNY and CDR2 as SVGAGI (reference sequence). CDR3: CASSYRPGPTDTQYF. DNA for the CDR3: TGTGCCAGCAGTTACCGTCCAGGGCCCACAGATACGCAGTATTTT.

This chain connects TRBV27 to TRBJ1-6; 7 bases align to TRBD1. Trimming removed 4 bases from V and 0 bases from J; junction bases left unmatched: 6. In germline, CDR1 is MNHEY, CDR2 SMNVEV (reference sequence). The CDR3 contains 17 residues. DNA for the CDR3: TGTGCCAGCAGTTCAAGACAGGGACGCTCCTATAATTCACCCCTCCACTTT. Translation: CASSSRQGRSYNSPLHF.

V gene TRBV19 combines with J gene TRBJ2-1; D is possibly TRBD1 (6 bases). The germline CDR1 and CDR2 sequences are LNHDA and SQIVND (reference sequence). Trimming pared 7 bases from V and 6 bases from J, leaving 13 bases between. The CDR3 spans 13 residues. The chain's CDR3 is CASMSRTVNEQFF. The CDR3 region has the DNA TGTGCCAGTATGTCTAGGACAGTCAATGAGCAGTTCTTC.

The rearrangement links TRBV10-3 to TRBJ1-5; TRBD1 might be the D (5 bases). This CDR3 region has 14 residues. V was clipped by 5 bases and J by 0 bases, with 8 bases between them. Germline CDR1 is ENHRY and CDR2 is SYGVKD. In nucleotides, the CDR3 is TGTGCCATCAGTCCCCAGGGTAGCAATCAGCCCCAGCATTTT. It is translated as CAISPQGSNQPQHF.

The chain couples TRBV28 to TRBJ1-2; D possibly corresponds to TRBD1 (5 bases). Trimming removed 6 bases at V and 7 bases at J, with 12 bases between. CDR1 is MDHEN, CDR2 SYDVKM, per germline. The length of the CDR3 is 12 residues. The CDR3 loop reads CASRIQGSGYTF. CDR3 sequence (DNA): TGTGCCAGCAGGATCCAGGGCTCTGGCTACACCTTC.

This rearrangement joins TRBV6-1 to TRBJ2-6; 9 nucleotides align to TRBD1. The CDR3 loop spans 15 amino acids. Germline trimming cut 10 bases from V and 3 bases from J; bases unmatched to any gene: 7. Germline V lookup: CDR1 MNHNS, CDR2 SASEGT. The DNA for the CDR3 is TGTGCCACCCATACAGGGGGCGTTGGGGCCAACGTCCTGACTTTC. Translation gives CATHTGGVGANVLTF.

This clone has just a few counts. The chain has TRBV30 and TRBJ1-5; 7 positions match TRBD1. With V trimmed by 1 base and J by 4 bases, 4 bases remained unmatched. The CDR3 runs 14 residues. Per the germline V gene, CDR1 is GTSNPN and CDR2 is SVGIG (reference sequence). The CDR3: CAWSETGYNQPQHF. For the CDR3, the DNA is TGTGCCTGGAGTGAGACAGGGTATAATCAGCCCCAGCATTTT.

This rearrangement joins TRBV27 to TRBJ2-3; 12 bases are a match to TRBD2. Losses at the gene ends were 8 bases for V and 4 bases for J; bases not matched to a gene: 7. Germline assignment: CDR1 MNHEY and CDR2 SMNVEV (reference sequence). This CDR3 comprises 15 residues. Written as DNA, the CDR3 is TGTGCCAGCGGACAACTAGCGGGAGGTTCAGATACGCAGTATTTT. It yields the protein CASGQLAGGSDTQYF.

This chain connects TRBV14 to TRBJ2-2, with 11 bases aligning to TRBD1. Germline V gene data show CDR1 as SGHDN and CDR2 as FVKESK. The CDR3 is 16 amino acids. V shed 5 bases, J shed 6 bases, and the junction held 8 bases outside the gene matches. CDR3 in amino acids: CASSALPGQGAGELFF. CDR3 nucleotide sequence: TGTGCCAGCAGCGCTCTACCGGGACAGGGGGCCGGGGAGCTGTTTTTT.

This clone appeared a few times. The chain joins TRBV6-6 to TRBJ1-5, with 7 bases identical to TRBD1. Trimming at V came to 7 bases and at J to 3 bases, leaving 12 bases not matched to a gene. The germline V gene has CDR1 MNHNY and CDR2 SVGAGI (reference sequence). The CDR3 consists of 16 residues. CDR3 amino acids: CASTEKYRGSNQPQHF. As DNA, the CDR3 is TGTGCCAGCACCGAGAAGTACAGGGGCTCCAATCAGCCCCAGCATTTT.

The chain has TRBV29-1 and TRBJ1-1, with D perhaps matching TRBD1 (5 bases). The CDR3 is 15 amino acids. V lost 3 bases, J lost 0 bases, and 14 bases lay in between. Germline loops: CDR1 SQVTM, CDR2 ANQGSEA. CDR3 protein: CSVDAQGVMNTEAFF. Here the CDR3 DNA reads TGCAGCGTTGATGCGCAGGGCGTTATGAACACTGAAGCTTTCTTT.

For the CDR3, the DNA is TGTGCCAGCAGGCGGGGGGGCACTGAAGCTTTCTTT. It encodes CASRRGGTEAFF. V and J are TRBV2 and TRBJ1-1; D may be TRBD1 (5 bases). Trimming cost V 6 bases and J 4 bases, with 9 bases left between them. Germline V CDR1 and CDR2: SNHLY, FYNNEI. This CDR3 spans 12 amino acids.

This chain links TRBV10-2 with TRBJ2-1; TRBD1 might be the D (5 bases). Deletions cut 6 bases from V and 4 bases from J, with 16 bases between. CDR1 is WSHSY, CDR2 SAAADI, per germline. The CDR3 is 15 amino acids. In nucleotides, the CDR3 is TGCGCCAGCAGCCCATTAAGGGGCCAATACAATGAGCAGTTCTTC. Encoded protein: CASSPLRGQYNEQFF.

The V gene is TRBV10-3, the J gene TRBJ1-3; D gene ambiguous. The CDR3 has 13 residues. Germline V gene lookup returns CDR1 ENHRY and CDR2 SYGVKD. The V end was cut by 8 bases, the J end by 0 bases, with 8 bases between. Here the CDR3 reads CAIAVASGNTIYF. CDR3 nucleotide sequence: TGTGCCATCGCGGTGGCCTCTGGAAACACCATATATTTT.

This clone came up once. V usage is TRBV11-2 and J usage is TRBJ2-7; D is perhaps TRBD1 (5 bases). CDR3 length equals 14 residues. Germline V lookup: CDR1 SGHAT, CDR2 FQNNGV. Deletions cut 1 base from V and 7 bases from J, with 14 bases between. The CDR3 loop is CASSLGGHSHEQYF. The CDR3 nucleotides are TGTGCCAGCAGCTTAGGCGGACATAGTCATGAGCAGTACTTC. Filled out from reference TRBV11-2 and TRBJ2-7, the complete variable domain reads EAGVAQSPRYKIIEKRQSVAFWCNPISGHATLYWYQQILGQGPKLLIQFQNNGVVDDSQLPKDRFSAERLKGVDSTLKIQPAKLEDSAVYLCASSLGGHSHEQYFGPGTRLTVT.

The chain couples TRBV27 to TRBJ2-7; perhaps TRBD2 as D (5 bases). V was shortened by 3 bases and J by 0 bases, with 15 bases between the two germline ends. The CDR3 covers 16 residues. Germline V CDR1 and CDR2: MNHEY, SMNVEV (reference sequence). CDR3 loop: CASSFRVATSSYEQYF. The CDR3 DNA reads as TGTGCCAGCAGTTTCAGAGTGGCTACTAGCTCCTACGAGCAGTACTTC.

The rearrangement uses TRBV7-6 and TRBJ2-1, with 7 bases matching TRBD1. The germline V gene has CDR1 SGHVS and CDR2 FNYEAQ. This CDR3 region has 14 residues. The junction had 2 bases not matched to a gene; V was cut back by 5 bases and J by 1 base. CDR3 region: CASSRQGSYNEQFF. In DNA, the CDR3 is TGTGCCAGCAGCCGACAGGGTTCCTACAATGAGCAGTTCTTC.

The V gene is TRBV7-2, the J gene TRBJ2-7, with 7 bases fitting TRBD2. Germline V gives CDR1 SGHTA, CDR2 FQGNSA. The CDR3 is 17 residues long. The V and J ends lost 0 bases and 2 bases, in that order; junction bases with no gene match: 10. The CDR3 DNA reads as TGTGCCAGCAGCTTAGCGCCGCGCGGGGGTTCTCCCTACGAGCAGTACTTC. As protein: CASSLAPRGGSPYEQYF.

This rearrangement joins TRBV2 to TRBJ2-7; 7 positions match TRBD1. J was trimmed by 0 bases and V by 10 bases; bases with no gene match: 6. CDR1 and CDR2 from the germline V gene are SNHLY and FYNNEI. CDR3 size: 13 residues. CDR3 residues: CATSGDSSYEQYF. The CDR3 region has the DNA TGTGCCACCTCAGGGGACAGCTCCTACGAGCAGTACTTC. The full variable domain, its missing parts supplied by reference TRBV2 and TRBJ2-7, is EPEVTQTPSHQVTQMGQEVILRCVPISNHLYFYWYRQILGQKVEFLVSFYNNEISEKSEIFDDQFSVERPDGSNFTLKIRSTKLEDSAMYFCATSGDSSYEQYFGPGTRLTVT.